This T cell receptor (beta chain) was sequenced for a study of blood T cell repertoires in COVID-19. This table comes from immunoSEQ multiplex PCR, and its TCRdb copy is limited to in-frame clones, with some not included. Of 200,000 to 250,000 clones listed, roughly 80% are singletons. Trimming shortened V by 5 bases and J by 4 bases, and 19 bases separated the two germline ends. The CDR3 covers 16 residues. Germline values: CDR1 MNHNY, CDR2 SVGAGI (reference sequence). Sequences were obtained from peripheral blood. The rearrangement links TRBV6-6 to TRBJ2-3, with D possibly being TRBD1 (6 bases). The receptor was derived from a woman aged 80 or over with acute or convalescent COVID-19. This CDR3 reads CASSKLQGQVADTQYF. The CDR3 nucleotides read TGTGCCAGCAGTAAACTACAGGGCCAGGTCGCAGATACGCAGTATTTT.